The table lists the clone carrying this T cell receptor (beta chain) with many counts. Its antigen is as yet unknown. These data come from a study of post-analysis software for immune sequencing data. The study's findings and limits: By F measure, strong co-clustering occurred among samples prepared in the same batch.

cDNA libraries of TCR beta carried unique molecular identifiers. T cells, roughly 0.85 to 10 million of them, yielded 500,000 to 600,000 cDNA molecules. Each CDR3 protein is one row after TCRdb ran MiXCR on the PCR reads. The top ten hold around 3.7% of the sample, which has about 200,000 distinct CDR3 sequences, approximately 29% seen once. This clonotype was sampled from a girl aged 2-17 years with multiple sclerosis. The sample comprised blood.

CDR3 bases: TGCGCCAGCAGCTTGGACGGGGGTCAGCCCCAGCATTTT. Its protein product is CASSLDGGQPQHF. The chain is built from TRBV5-1 and TRBJ1-5, with a tentative D call TRBD1 (5 bases). Between the trimmed V and J ends, which lost 0 bases and 6 bases, there was a span of 7 bases. The length of the CDR3 is 13 residues. Germline values: CDR1 SGHRS, CDR2 YFSETQ.